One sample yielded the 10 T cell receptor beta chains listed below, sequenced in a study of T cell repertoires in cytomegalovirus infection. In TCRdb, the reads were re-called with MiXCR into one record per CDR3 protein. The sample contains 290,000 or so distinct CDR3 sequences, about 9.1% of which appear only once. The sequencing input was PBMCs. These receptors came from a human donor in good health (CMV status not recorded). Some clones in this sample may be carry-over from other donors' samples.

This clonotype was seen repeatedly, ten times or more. CDR3 nucleotide sequence: TGTGCCAGCAGGGGACTAGCGGTGTACAATGAGCAGTTCTTC. Translated, it gives CASRGLAVYNEQFF. J is TRBJ2-1 and V is TRBV27, with 11 bases identical to TRBD2. The V segment lost 6 bases and the J segment 4 bases; nucleotides outside the gene matches: 2. This CDR3 contains 14 residues. The germline V gene encodes CDR1 MNHEY and CDR2 SMNVEV (reference sequence).

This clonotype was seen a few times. As DNA, the CDR3 is TGTGCCACCAGCCCACAGGGTGGGAATCAGCCCCAGCATTTT. It encodes CATSPQGGNQPQHF. This chain connects TRBV15 to TRBJ1-5; tentative D call: TRBD1 (6 bases). V was shortened by 5 bases and J by 4 bases, with 12 bases between the two germline ends. Germline loops: CDR1 LNHNV, CDR2 YYDKDF (reference sequence). The CDR3 runs 14 residues.

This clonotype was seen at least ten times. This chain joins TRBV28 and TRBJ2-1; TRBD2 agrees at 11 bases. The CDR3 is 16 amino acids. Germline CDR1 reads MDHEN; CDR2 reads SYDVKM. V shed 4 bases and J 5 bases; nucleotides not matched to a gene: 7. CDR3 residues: CASSYLPGLADNEQFF. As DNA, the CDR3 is TGTGCCAGCAGTTACCTTCCGGGACTAGCGGACAATGAGCAGTTCTTC.

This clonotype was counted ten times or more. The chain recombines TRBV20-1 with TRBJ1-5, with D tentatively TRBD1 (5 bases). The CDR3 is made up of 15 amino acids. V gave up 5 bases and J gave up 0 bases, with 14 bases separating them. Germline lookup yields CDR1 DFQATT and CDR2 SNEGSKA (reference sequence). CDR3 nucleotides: TGCAGTGCTCCCTCCCGGACACATAGCAATCAGCCCCAGCATTTT. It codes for CSAPSRTHSNQPQHF.

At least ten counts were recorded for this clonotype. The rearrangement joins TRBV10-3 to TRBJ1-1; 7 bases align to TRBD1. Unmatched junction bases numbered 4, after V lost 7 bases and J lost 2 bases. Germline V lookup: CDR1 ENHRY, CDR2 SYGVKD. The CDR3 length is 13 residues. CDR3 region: CAITGTANTEAFF. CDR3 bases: TGTGCCATCACCGGGACAGCTAACACTGAAGCTTTCTTT.

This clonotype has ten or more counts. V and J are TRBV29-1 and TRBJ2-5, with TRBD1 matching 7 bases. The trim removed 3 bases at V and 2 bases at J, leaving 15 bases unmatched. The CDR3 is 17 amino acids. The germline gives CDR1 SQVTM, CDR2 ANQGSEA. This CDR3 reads CSVEDGTDLNYQETQYF. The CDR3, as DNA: TGCAGCGTTGAGGACGGGACAGACCTCAACTATCAAGAGACCCAGTACTTC.

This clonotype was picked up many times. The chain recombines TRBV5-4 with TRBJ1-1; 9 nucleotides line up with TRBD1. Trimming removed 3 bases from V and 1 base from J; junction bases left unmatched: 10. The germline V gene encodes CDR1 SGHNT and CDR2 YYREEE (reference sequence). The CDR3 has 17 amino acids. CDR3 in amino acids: CASSYRSTGGGNTEAFF. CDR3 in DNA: TGTGCCAGCAGCTACCGCTCCACAGGGGGCGGGAACACTGAAGCTTTCTTT.

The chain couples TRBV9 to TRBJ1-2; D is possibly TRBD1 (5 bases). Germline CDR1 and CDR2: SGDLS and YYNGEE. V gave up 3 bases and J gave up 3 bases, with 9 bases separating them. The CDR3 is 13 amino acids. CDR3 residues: CASSGGEYYGYTF. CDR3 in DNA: TGTGCCAGCAGCGGGGGCGAGTACTATGGCTACACCTTC.

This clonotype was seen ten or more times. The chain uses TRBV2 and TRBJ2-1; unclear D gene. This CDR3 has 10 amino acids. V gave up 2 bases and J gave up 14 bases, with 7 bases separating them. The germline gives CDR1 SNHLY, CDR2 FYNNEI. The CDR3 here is CASSETTKFF. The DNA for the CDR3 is TGTGCCAGCAGTGAAACAACGAAGTTCTTC.

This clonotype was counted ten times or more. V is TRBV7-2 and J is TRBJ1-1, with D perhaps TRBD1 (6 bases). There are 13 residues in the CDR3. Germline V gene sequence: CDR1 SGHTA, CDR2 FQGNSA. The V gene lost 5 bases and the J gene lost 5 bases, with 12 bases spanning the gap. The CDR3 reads CASSTRDRTEAFF. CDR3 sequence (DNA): TGTGCCAGCAGCACACGCGACAGGACTGAAGCTTTCTTT. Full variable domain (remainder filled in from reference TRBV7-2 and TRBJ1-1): GAGVSQSPSNKVTEKGKDVELRCDPISGHTALYWYRQSLGQGLEFLIYFQGNSAPDKSGLPSDRFSAERTGGSVSTLTIQRTQQEDSAVYLCASSTRDRTEAFFGQGTRLTVV.